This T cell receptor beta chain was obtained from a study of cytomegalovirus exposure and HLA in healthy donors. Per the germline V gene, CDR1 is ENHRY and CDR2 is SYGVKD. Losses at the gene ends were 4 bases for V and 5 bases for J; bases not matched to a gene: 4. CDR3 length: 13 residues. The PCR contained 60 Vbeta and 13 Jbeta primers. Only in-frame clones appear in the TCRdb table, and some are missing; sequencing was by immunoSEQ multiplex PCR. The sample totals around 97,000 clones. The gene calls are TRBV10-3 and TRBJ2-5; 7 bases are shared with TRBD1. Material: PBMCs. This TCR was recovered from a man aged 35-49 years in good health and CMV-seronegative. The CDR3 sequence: CAISGTGEETQYF. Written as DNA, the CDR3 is TGTGCCATCAGTGGCACAGGGGAGGAGACCCAGTACTTC.